These 11 T cell receptor beta chains were all obtained from the same sample, sequenced in a study of persistence of HIV-infected CD4 T cells. The antigens for these receptors are not known. Sequencing used immunoSEQ version 4 in survey mode. Generated by immunoSEQ multiplex PCR, the TCRdb table keeps only in-frame clones and is missing some. This table holds approximately 31,000 clones, 82% found once. The stimulus was lysate of CMV-infected fibroblasts, 8.5 to 10 ug/mL. CD40L-negative CD69-negative CD45RO-high memory CD4+ T cells were sorted as populations depleted of antigen-responding cells. Sample: CD4+ T cells sorted from PBMCs after roughly 19-hour stimulation, taken from a patient who received antiretroviral therapy. Every receptor here comes from an adult woman with HIV who was CMV-seropositive.

The chain links TRBV2 to TRBJ1-4, with 8 bases fitting TRBD1. CDR1 SNHLY and CDR2 FYNNEI come from the germline V gene. The ends lost 6 bases at V and 6 bases at J; junction bases unmatched: 6. The length of the CDR3 is 14 residues. The CDR3 DNA sequence: TGTGCCAGCAGAGACAGGGGCGGGTATGAAAAACTGTTTTTT. Translated, it gives CASRDRGGYEKLFF.

The chain carries TRBV14 and TRBJ2-7; D ambiguous. Per germline, CDR1 SGHDN and CDR2 FVKESK. Deletions cut 4 bases from V and 2 bases from J, with 9 bases between. The CDR3 consists of 13 residues. The CDR3 protein is CASSPPAAYEQYF. DNA for the CDR3: TGTGCCAGCAGCCCCCCCGCAGCCTACGAGCAGTACTTC.

The chain is built from TRBV19 and TRBJ1-2; D gene unclear. Germline CDR1 reads LNHDA; CDR2 reads SQIVND (reference sequence). This CDR3 comprises 15 residues. Trimming removed 4 bases from V and 4 bases from J, with 16 bases in between. The CDR3 protein is CASSTAQRVSYGYTF. The CDR3 DNA reads TGTGCCAGTAGTACCGCACAGAGGGTAAGCTATGGCTACACCTTC.

The rearrangement uses TRBV2 and TRBJ1-1, with D possibly TRBD1 on 5 matching bases. Germline lookup yields CDR1 SNHLY and CDR2 FYNNEI. Trimming cost V 2 bases and J 7 bases, with 17 bases left between them. The CDR3 contains 15 residues. DNA of the CDR3: TGTGCCAGCAGTGAATTGGCAGGGAGGCATAGTGAAGCTTTCTTT. Translating it yields CASSELAGRHSEAFF. The full variable domain, its missing parts supplied by reference TRBV2 and TRBJ1-1, is EPEVTQTPSHQVTQMGQEVILRCVPISNHLYFYWYRQILGQKVEFLVSFYNNEISEKSEIFDDQFSVERPDGSNFTLKIRSTKLEDSAMYFCASSELAGRHSEAFFGQGTRLTVV.

The V call is TRBV19, the J call TRBJ2-1; D gene unclear. V gave up 9 bases and J gave up 6 bases, with 6 bases separating them. The germline V gene encodes CDR1 LNHDA and CDR2 SQIVND (reference sequence). The CDR3 spans 10 residues. CDR3 residues: CARRTNEQFF. CDR3 nucleotide sequence: TGTGCCAGGCGAACCAATGAGCAGTTCTTC.

The chain has TRBV13 and TRBJ2-7, with a weak D call TRBD1 (6 bases). There are 14 residues in the CDR3. Germline CDR1 reads PRHDT; CDR2 reads FYEKMQ (reference sequence). Between the trimmed V and J ends, which lost 5 bases and 2 bases, there was a span of 13 bases. The CDR3 DNA is TGTGCCAGCAGCCCTCAGGGGCCAACCTACGAGCAGTACTTC. This encodes CASSPQGPTYEQYF.

This chain uses TRBV6-5 with TRBJ2-7; tentatively, D is TRBD1 (8 bases). The CDR3 runs 15 residues. The V and J ends lost 4 bases and 5 bases respectively, with 18 bases between them. Germline V gene lookup returns CDR1 MNHEY and CDR2 SVGAGI. CDR3 residues: CASSSRTGREDEQYF. Here the CDR3 DNA reads TGTGCCAGCAGTTCTAGGACAGGGAGGGAAGACGAGCAGTACTTC.

The chain has TRBV5-1 and TRBJ2-3, with a possible D match to TRBD2 (6 bases). With 5 bases removed from V and 2 bases from J, the gap between germline ends came to 15 bases. The germline CDR1 and CDR2 sequences are SGHRS and YFSETQ. The CDR3 is 15 residues long. The CDR3 loop is CASRIGGVNTDTQYF. The DNA of the CDR3 is TGCGCCAGCAGAATCGGCGGGGTAAACACAGATACGCAGTATTTT.

V and J are TRBV3-1 (or the pseudogene TRBV3-2) and TRBJ1-2; D not resolved. Germline V gene sequence: CDR1 LGHDT, CDR2 YNNKEL (reference sequence). The CDR3 spans 14 residues. The germline V and J ends were trimmed by 1 base and 0 bases, with 6 bases remaining between them. The CDR3: CASSQVGANYGYTF. CDR3 nucleotides: TGTGCCAGCAGCCAAGTAGGAGCTAACTATGGCTACACCTTC.

V gene TRBV28 combines with J gene TRBJ1-6, with TRBD1 identical over 7 bases. Trimming at V came to 6 bases and at J to 7 bases, leaving 6 bases not matched to a gene. This CDR3 is built from 14 residues. Looked up from germline, CDR1 is MDHEN and CDR2 is SYDVKM. The CDR3 region has the DNA TGTGCCAGCAGACCCGGGACAGCGAATTCACCCCTCCACTTT. Its protein is CASRPGTANSPLHF.

This rearrangement joins TRBV29-1 to TRBJ1-4; the D gene is possibly TRBD1 (5 bases). The CDR3 spans 14 residues. CDR1 is SQVTM and CDR2 is ANQGSEA in the germline V gene. V was trimmed by 1 base and J by 0 bases, leaving 6 bases between them. CDR3 region: CSVEGGATNEKLFF. For the CDR3, the DNA is TGCAGCGTTGAAGGGGGGGCAACTAATGAAAAACTGTTTTTT.